This TCR beta chain comes out of a study of metastatic and nonmetastatic thyroid tumors. At the level of the study: Repertoires of blood and of tissue (tumor or nodule) from malignant and benign thyroid patients were compared. Broader study findings: Patients with malignant thyroid tumors reportedly had significantly higher TCR beta diversity than those with benign nodules, in blood and tumor.

Trimming removed 6 bases at V and 7 bases at J, with 20 bases between. The CDR3 runs to 15 residues. The germline V gene encodes CDR1 SGHRS and CDR2 YFSETQ. In the authors' methods: To classify distant metastasis in papillary thyroid cancer, a model was built from CDR3 differences across clinicopathological groups. TCRdb re-clonotyped the PCR reads via MiXCR. The authors' filters were not applied to this entry. The sample lists 13,000 to 15,000 clones; over 9.5% were seen once. All patients reached thyroid surgery having received no treatment beforehand. Regarding this clone: The target antigen is unknown.

This chain joins TRBV5-1 and TRBJ2-1; D is undetermined. The sequencing sample was made of blood. This TCR was recovered from a female donor with papillary thyroid cancer or a benign thyroid nodule (not recorded which). Some clones in this sample may be carry-over from other donors' samples. This CDR3 reads CASTPRATDQNEQFF. As DNA, the CDR3 is TGCGCCAGCACCCCTCGGGCGACGGACCAAAATGAGCAGTTCTTC.